The 28 T cell receptor beta chains reported below all come from one sample, sequenced in a study of blood T cell repertoires in COVID-19. Sequencing was performed with immunoSEQ multiplex PCR; in TCRdb, only in-frame clones are kept and a portion is missing. The table lists approximately 300,000 clones, roughly nine tenths of them singletons, with about a fifth in the top ten. Sequencing was carried out using PBMCs or T cells enriched from blood (not recorded which). The receptor source for this set is a woman aged 25 to 39 who had recovered from COVID-19.

This chain uses TRBV3-1 (or the pseudogene TRBV3-2) with TRBJ1-1, with 7 bases matching TRBD1. Germline loops: CDR1 LGHDT, CDR2 YNNKEL (reference sequence). V shed 1 base, J shed 5 bases, and the junction held 13 bases outside the gene matches. The CDR3 totals 17 residues. As DNA, the CDR3 is TGTGCCAGCAGCCAAGTTCTACTCAGGGGGGATGGTACTGAAGCTTTCTTT. Translating gives CASSQVLLRGDGTEAFF.

V usage is TRBV10-3 and J usage is TRBJ2-4; weak D call: TRBD2 (5 bases). The CDR3 totals 14 residues. V was shortened by 0 bases and J by 3 bases, with 6 bases between the two germline ends. Germline lookup yields CDR1 ENHRY and CDR2 SYGVKD. CDR3 bases: TGTGCCATCAGTGAGTCGGGAGACAAAAACATTCAGTACTTC. It translates to CAISESGDKNIQYF.

The chain carries TRBV4-3 and TRBJ2-3, with 8 bases matching TRBD2. J lost 2 bases, V lost 4 bases, and 5 bases had no gene match. There are 15 residues in the CDR3. Per germline, CDR1 LGHNA and CDR2 YSLEER. The CDR3 DNA reads TGCGCCAGCAGCCTCAAGCGGGGGTACACAGATACGCAGTATTTT. This codes for CASSLKRGYTDTQYF.

The chain couples TRBV11-2 to TRBJ2-1; the D gene is possibly TRBD1 (6 bases). The V gene lost 4 bases and the J gene lost 9 bases, with 10 bases spanning the gap. The CDR3 is made up of 12 amino acids. CDR1 and CDR2 (germline): SGHAT, FQNNGV. CDR3 coding DNA: TGTGCCAGCAGCTCAGACAGGCTTGAGCAGTTCTTC. Residues: CASSSDRLEQFF. Together with reference TRBV11-2 and TRBJ2-1, the CDR3 gives the full variable domain: EAGVAQSPRYKIIEKRQSVAFWCNPISGHATLYWYQQILGQGPKLLIQFQNNGVVDDSQLPKDRFSAERLKGVDSTLKIQPAKLEDSAVYLCASSSDRLEQFFGPGTRLTVL.

This clone was counted a single time. The J gene is TRBJ1-5, the V gene TRBV5-4; 9 bases are shared with TRBD1. This CDR3 spans 16 amino acids. CDR1 is SGHNT and CDR2 is YYREEE in the germline V gene (reference sequence). The trim removed 4 bases at V and 1 base at J, leaving 6 bases unmatched. The DNA for the CDR3 is TGTGCCAGCAGCCGTACCGGACAGGGGAGCAATCAGCCCCAGCATTTT. This translates into CASSRTGQGSNQPQHF.

As for this clone: The sample contains more than one DNA sequence encoding this CDR3. CDR3 bases: TGTGCCAGCTCACCCCGGGAGCGGGGCACAGATACGCAGTATTTT. This sequence encodes CASSPRERGTDTQYF. V gene TRBV18 combines with J gene TRBJ2-3, with D maybe TRBD2 (6 bases). CDR3 length equals 15 residues. The V gene's germline CDR1 is KGHSH and CDR2 LQKENI. Trimming cost V 3 bases and J 1 base, with 11 bases left between them.

This chain uses TRBV3-1 (or the pseudogene TRBV3-2) with TRBJ2-5; TRBD2 aligns across 12 bases. J was trimmed by 5 bases and V by 4 bases; bases with no gene match: 11. The CDR3 contains 17 residues. CDR1 and CDR2 (germline): LGHDT, YNNKEL (reference sequence). The DNA of the CDR3 is TGTGCCAGCAGCCGCGGACTAGCGGGATACTCTGGGGAGACCCAGTACTTC. Translating gives CASSRGLAGYSGETQYF.

This clone was seen a few times. This chain joins TRBV7-9 and TRBJ1-1, with 7 bases fitting TRBD1. The CDR3 runs to 14 residues. The V gene end was trimmed by 5 bases and the J gene end by 4 bases; junction bases not matched to a gene: 7. The germline CDR1 and CDR2 sequences are SEHNR and FQNEAQ (reference sequence). The CDR3 here is CASSPRQGGTEAFF. In DNA form, the CDR3 reads TGTGCCAGCAGCCCGCGACAGGGTGGCACTGAAGCTTTCTTT. Combining the CDR3 with reference TRBV7-9 and TRBJ1-1 gives the whole variable domain DTGVSQNPRHKITKRGQNVTFRCDPISEHNRLYWYRQTLGQGPEFLTYFQNEAQLEKSRLLSDRFSAERPKGSFSTLEIQRTEQGDSAMYLCASSPRQGGTEAFFGQGTRLTVV.

The genes are TRBV7-2 and TRBJ2-3; 12 positions agree with TRBD2. In germline, CDR1 is SGHTA, CDR2 FQGNSA. This CDR3 spans 16 amino acids. J lost 2 bases, V lost 4 bases, and 4 bases had no gene match. The CDR3: CASSSGTSGSTDTQYF. The DNA for the CDR3 is TGTGCCAGCAGCTCAGGGACTAGCGGGTCCACAGATACGCAGTATTTT.

V is TRBV6-1 and J is TRBJ1-4; D possibly corresponds to TRBD1 (6 bases). The CDR3 consists of 13 residues. The V end was cut by 3 bases, the J end by 5 bases, with 7 bases between. Looked up from germline, CDR1 is MNHNS and CDR2 is SASEGT. Here the CDR3 reads CASSEDSNEKLFF. The CDR3 DNA reads as TGTGCCAGCAGTGAGGACAGCAATGAAAAACTGTTTTTT.

The rearrangement joins TRBV19 to TRBJ1-5; tentative D call: TRBD1 (5 bases). The CDR3 is 16 amino acids. V lost 4 bases, J lost 2 bases, and 15 bases lay in between. Germline CDR1 reads LNHDA; CDR2 reads SQIVND (reference sequence). In DNA, the CDR3 is TGTGCCAGTAGTAGTCGTGGGCAACAGGGCAATCAGCCCCAGCATTTT. It translates to CASSSRGQQGNQPQHF.

The chain employs TRBV6-1 and TRBJ1-2; 7 nucleotides align to TRBD1. V lost 3 bases to trimming and J lost 4 bases; unmatched junction nucleotides: 2. In germline, CDR1 is MNHNS, CDR2 SASEGT. This CDR3 region has 13 residues. The CDR3 spells CASSETGIYGYTF. The CDR3 DNA follows: TGTGCCAGCAGTGAGACAGGGATCTATGGCTACACCTTC.

This CDR3 reads CASSLVGATDTQYF. The CDR3 DNA follows: TGTGCCAGCAGTTTAGTGGGGGCAACAGATACGCAGTATTTT. The gene calls are TRBV28 and TRBJ2-3; possible D gene TRBD1, 6 bases. The CDR3 consists of 14 residues. The germline CDR1 and CDR2 sequences are MDHEN and SYDVKM. The ends were cut back, 2 bases at V and 3 bases at J, with 9 bases in the middle.

The rearrangement joins TRBV28 to TRBJ1-2; TRBD1 matches at 9 bases. Germline lookup yields CDR1 MDHEN and CDR2 SYDVKM. CDR3 size: 14 residues. The junction had 8 bases not matched to a gene; V was cut back by 6 bases and J by 6 bases. CDR3: CASSTRDRVDGYTF. Here the CDR3 DNA reads TGTGCCAGCAGCACAAGGGACAGGGTGGATGGCTACACCTTC.

The chain uses TRBV6-4 and TRBJ2-5; D not certain. The CDR3 spans 15 residues. Germline CDR1 reads MRHNA; CDR2 reads SNTAGT. V was pared by 2 bases and J by 1 base, with 11 bases between. The CDR3 bases are TGTGCCAGCAGTGACGAGTTGTCAATCCAAGAGACCCAGTACTTC. It yields the protein CASSDELSIQETQYF.

The chain recombines TRBV10-3 with TRBJ2-1; 7 bases match TRBD1. J gave up 2 bases and V 4 bases, and 2 bases lay outside the gene matches. Germline lookup yields CDR1 ENHRY and CDR2 SYGVKD. This CDR3 is 14 amino acids long. The DNA for the CDR3 is TGTGCCATCAGTGCAGGGGGTCCCTACAATGAGCAGTTCTTC. It yields the protein CAISAGGPYNEQFF.

The V gene is TRBV3-1 (or the pseudogene TRBV3-2), the J gene TRBJ2-2; maybe TRBD2 (5 bases). CDR1 LGHDT and CDR2 YNNKEL come from the germline V gene (reference sequence). CDR3 length: 14 amino acids. V was cut by 6 bases and J by 2 bases, with 10 bases left in between. This CDR3 is CASSQWTNTGELFF. Written as DNA, the CDR3 is TGTGCCAGCAGTCAATGGACTAACACCGGGGAGCTGTTTTTT.

As DNA, the CDR3 is TGTGCCAGCAGCCCCCATTCGGGGACAGATACGCAGTATTTT. Translated, it gives CASSPHSGTDTQYF. The chain uses TRBV7-3 and TRBJ2-3, with a possible D match to TRBD2 (5 bases). The germline gives CDR1 SGHTA, CDR2 FQGTGA. Trimming removed 5 bases from V and 3 bases from J, with 12 bases in between. The CDR3 length is 14 residues.

The chain combines TRBV7-6 with TRBJ2-7; a weak D match, TRBD2 (6 bases). The CDR3 runs 12 residues. V lost 4 bases and J 5 bases, leaving 9 bases between the germline ends. Germline CDR1 is SGHVS and CDR2 is FNYEAQ. The CDR3 sequence is CASSWGEDEQYF. For the CDR3, the DNA is TGTGCCAGCAGCTGGGGGGAGGACGAGCAGTACTTC.

The chain combines TRBV9 with TRBJ2-7, with 11 bases matching TRBD2. Germline CDR1 and CDR2: SGDLS and YYNGEE. The V segment lost 5 bases and the J segment 1 base; nucleotides outside the gene matches: 2. This CDR3 is built from 14 residues. The CDR3 here is CASSGTSGSYEQYF. The CDR3 DNA is TGTGCCAGCAGTGGGACTAGCGGATCCTACGAGCAGTACTTC.

The rearrangement uses TRBV3-1 (or the pseudogene TRBV3-2) and TRBJ2-7; 8 nucleotides align to TRBD1. The CDR3 loop spans 13 amino acids. CDR1 is LGHDT, CDR2 YNNKEL, per germline (reference sequence). The V segment lost 0 bases and the J segment 6 bases; nucleotides outside the gene matches: 1. CDR3 DNA sequence: TGTGCCAGCAGCCAAGAGGGGACAGGCGAGCAGTACTTC. This translates into CASSQEGTGEQYF.

This chain connects TRBV7-9 to TRBJ1-5, with D uncertain. The V gene lost 1 base and the J gene lost 6 bases, with 7 bases spanning the gap. The length of the CDR3 is 13 residues. The germline V gene has CDR1 SEHNR and CDR2 FQNEAQ (reference sequence). CDR3 amino acids: CASSLGPGQPQHF. The CDR3 bases are TGTGCCAGCAGCTTAGGTCCAGGTCAGCCCCAGCATTTT.

This rearrangement joins TRBV7-6 to TRBJ1-4; 10 positions match TRBD1. This CDR3 is built from 15 residues. Germline CDR1 is SGHVS and CDR2 is FNYEAQ. Unmatched junction bases numbered 5, after V lost 5 bases and J lost 5 bases. The CDR3 DNA reads as TGTGCCAGCAGCCGCACGGGACAGGGGAATGAAAAACTGTTTTTT. Translating it yields CASSRTGQGNEKLFF.

The CDR3 DNA reads as TGTGCCAGCTCACCGGGACAGCGCCAAGAGACCCAGTACTTC. Its protein product is CASSPGQRQETQYF. The gene calls are TRBV18 and TRBJ2-5, with TRBD1 matching over 7 bases. V shed 3 bases and J 1 base; nucleotides not matched to a gene: 2. The CDR3 sequence is 14 residues long. The germline V gene encodes CDR1 KGHSH and CDR2 LQKENI.

The V call is TRBV24-1, the J call TRBJ2-2; a weak D match, TRBD1 (5 bases). The CDR3 runs 14 residues. Trimming left V 2 bases short and J 7 bases short, with 10 bases between. Germline V gene sequence: CDR1 KGHDR, CDR2 SFDVKD. The DNA of the CDR3 is TGTGCCACCAGTGATTCTCGGACACGCGGGGAGCTGTTTTTT. This codes for CATSDSRTRGELFF.

This clone was counted once. The chain combines TRBV7-8 with TRBJ2-2; D perhaps matches TRBD1 (6 bases). The CDR3 is 14 residues long. Trimming took off 5 bases at V and 1 base at J, with 8 bases between the two ends. CDR1 SGHVS and CDR2 FQNEAQ come from the germline V gene. The CDR3 DNA reads TGTGCCAGCAGCCGGACAGTGAACACCGGGGAGCTGTTTTTT. Translated: CASSRTVNTGELFF.

The chain recombines TRBV5-4 with TRBJ1-2; 7 nucleotides align to TRBD1. J lost 8 bases, V lost 4 bases, and 8 bases had no gene match. The CDR3 is made up of 13 amino acids. Germline CDR1 and CDR2: SGHNT and YYREEE (reference sequence). The CDR3 is CASSIDRVSGYTF. In DNA, the CDR3 is TGTGCCAGCAGCATTGACAGGGTCAGCGGCTACACCTTC.

This clone was recorded a few times. The chain combines TRBV7-2 with TRBJ1-3; 8 bases are a match to TRBD1. Germline V CDR1 and CDR2: SGHTA, FQGNSA. With 0 bases clipped from V and 2 bases from J, the junction kept 0 bases outside the gene matches. The CDR3 contains 15 residues. This chain's CDR3 is CASSLAQGAGNTIYF. The CDR3, as DNA: TGTGCCAGCAGCTTAGCACAGGGGGCTGGAAACACCATATATTTT.